What follows are 27 T cell receptor beta chains derived from one specimen sequenced in a study of blood T cells in healthy people across ages. Through a sample-barcoded 5' primer and a J-beta primer mix, a second PCR was run for roughly 6 to 11 cycles. TCRdb recomputed calls from the 5' RACE reads with MiXCR, one row per CDR3 protein. This repertoire shows 550,000 to 650,000 distinct CDR3 sequences, about 25% found once; its top ten account for 3% to 4.5%. These data are also associated with another study on T cells of mothers and their children.

The sample taken for sequencing was blood. These receptors were taken from a boy aged 2 to 10 in good health.

The genes are TRBV10-3 and TRBJ1-2; D remains ambiguous. V was trimmed by 11 bases and J by 4 bases, leaving 23 bases between them. CDR3 length: 15 residues. CDR1 and CDR2 (germline): ENHRY, SYGVKD. The DNA for the CDR3 is TGTGCCGTGATGCCGGGTCCACAACTTCCCTATGGCTACACCTTC. Protein: CAVMPGPQLPYGYTF.

In DNA, the CDR3 is TGTGCCAGCAGAGACAGGGTGAGGGAGACCCAGTACTTC. It yields the protein CASRDRVRETQYF. J is TRBJ2-5 and V is TRBV7-2; 7 bases align to TRBD1. The V gene's germline CDR1 is SGHTA and CDR2 FQGNSA. The CDR3 totals 13 residues. Losses at the gene ends were 6 bases for V and 5 bases for J; bases not matched to a gene: 6.

The chain combines TRBV7-9 with TRBJ2-5; 7 bases are shared with TRBD2. V was pared by 5 bases and J by 4 bases, with 4 bases of the junction left unmatched. Germline lookup yields CDR1 SEHNR and CDR2 FQNEAQ (reference sequence). The CDR3 is made up of 13 amino acids. The CDR3 coding sequence is TGTGCCAGCAGCCGGGAGGTGAGAGAGACCCAGTACTTC. Translating gives CASSREVRETQYF.

This clonotype was seen a handful of times. The rearrangement uses TRBV9 and TRBJ2-7, with no clear D. V lost 0 bases, J lost 1 base, and 5 bases lay in between. The length of the CDR3 is 13 residues. Germline assignment: CDR1 SGDLS and CDR2 YYNGEE. For the CDR3, the DNA is TGTGCCAGCAGCGTAGGAGAATCCTACGAGCAGTACTTC. Translating it yields CASSVGESYEQYF.

This clonotype was counted only a few times. The rearrangement joins TRBV20-1 to TRBJ2-3; 9 nucleotides align to TRBD2. This CDR3 is built from 16 residues. CDR1 is DFQATT and CDR2 is SNEGSKA in the germline V gene (reference sequence). V lost 5 bases, J lost 4 bases, and 13 bases stayed unmatched. Here the CDR3 DNA reads TGCAGTGCTCCTCCGATAGCGGGAGAAGCCCCAGATACGCAGTATTTT. This encodes CSAPPIAGEAPDTQYF.

This clonotype occurred a few times. V usage is TRBV10-3 and J usage is TRBJ1-1; 7 bases match TRBD1. Germline lookup yields CDR1 ENHRY and CDR2 SYGVKD. V lost 3 bases and J lost 0; bases outside the gene matches: 4. The CDR3 covers 15 residues. The CDR3 is CAISDSGQVNTEAFF. CDR3 bases: TGTGCCATCAGTGATTCCGGACAGGTGAACACTGAAGCTTTCTTT.

The chain couples TRBV7-6 to TRBJ1-3; 8 bases are shared with TRBD1. The germline gives CDR1 SGHVS, CDR2 FNYEAQ. The V gene end was trimmed by 4 bases and the J gene end by 8 bases; junction bases not matched to a gene: 7. This CDR3 is built from 14 residues. CDR3 protein: CASSSTDREDTIYF. DNA for the CDR3: TGTGCCAGCAGCTCAACGGACAGGGAAGACACCATATATTTT. The full variable domain, completed using reference TRBV7-6 and TRBJ1-3, is GAGVSQSPRYKVTKRGQDVALRCDPISGHVSLYWYRQALGQGPEFLTYFNYEAQQDKSGLPNDRFSAERPEGSISTLTIQRTEQRDSAMYRCASSSTDREDTIYFGEGSWLTVV.

This chain connects TRBV7-6 to TRBJ2-7; 7 bases fit TRBD2. V lost 8 bases, J lost 3 bases, and 13 bases stayed unmatched. The CDR3 contains 15 residues. Germline assignment: CDR1 SGHVS and CDR2 FNYEAQ. The DNA of the CDR3 is TGTGCCAGCGCTCCAGGGCGCGGCGGGGGCTACGAGCAGTACTTC. It encodes CASAPGRGGGYEQYF.

The table lists this clonotype with a few counts. The chain links TRBV6-5 to TRBJ2-5; D tentatively fits TRBD1 or TRBD2 (5 bases each). Germline V gives CDR1 MNHEY, CDR2 SVGAGI. V was cut by 0 bases and J by 0 bases, with 8 bases left in between. The CDR3 runs to 15 residues. CDR3 sequence (DNA): TGTGCCAGCAGTTACTCGTGGGGGAACCAAGAGACCCAGTACTTC. This encodes CASSYSWGNQETQYF.

The chain links TRBV7-2 to TRBJ2-7; D may match TRBD1 or TRBD2 (5 bases each). The CDR3 extends over 14 amino acids. The germline V and J ends were trimmed by 6 bases and 5 bases, with 17 bases remaining between them. The germline gives CDR1 SGHTA, CDR2 FQGNSA. The CDR3 spells CASSHSGQVNEQYF. The CDR3 nucleotides read TGTGCCAGCAGTCATTCGGGGCAGGTAAACGAGCAGTACTTC.

The chain combines TRBV6-6 with TRBJ2-1, with D unresolved. Germline assignment: CDR1 MNHNY and CDR2 SVGAGI (reference sequence). The CDR3 has 16 residues. Trimming took off 7 bases at V and 0 bases at J, with 16 bases between the two ends. Written as DNA, the CDR3 is TGTGCCAGCAACAGTCCGCGCGGACGCTCCTACAATGAGCAGTTCTTC. Its translation is CASNSPRGRSYNEQFF.

V is TRBV20-1 and J is TRBJ2-7, with a weak D call TRBD1 (8 bases). There are 15 residues in the CDR3. V shed 6 bases and J shed 5 bases, with 23 bases lying between them. The V gene's germline CDR1 is DFQATT and CDR2 SNEGSKA (reference sequence). The CDR3 nucleotides read TGCAGTGCAAACCCCCTGGACAGGGAGGGCGACGAGCAGTACTTC. This encodes CSANPLDREGDEQYF.

The chain employs TRBV20-1 and TRBJ2-3; D gene unclear. The CDR3 consists of 14 residues. V lost 4 bases, J lost 3 bases, and 14 bases lay in between. CDR1 is DFQATT and CDR2 is SNEGSKA in the germline V gene (reference sequence). CDR3 in amino acids: CSATGEVRTDTQYF. The CDR3, as DNA: TGCAGTGCTACGGGCGAAGTTAGGACAGATACGCAGTATTTT.

Concerning this clonotype itself: At one end the junction does not follow the germline gene, possibly because of a read error. V usage is TRBV28 and J usage is TRBJ2-5, with 15 bases that match TRBD2. The CDR3 runs 16 residues. Germline CDR1 reads MDHEN; CDR2 reads SYDVKM. The CDR3 spells CASSRPGLAGGVGLFF. In nucleotides, the CDR3 is TGTGCCAGCAGCCGACCGGGACTAGCGGGAGGTGTTGGTCTGTTCTTC.

This clonotype came up a few times. V and J are TRBV6-2 or TRBV6-3 and TRBJ2-5; TRBD2 matches 8 bases. V gave up 3 bases and J gave up 1 base; unmatched junction bases: 4. The CDR3 has 15 residues. CDR1 is MNHEY, CDR2 SVGEGT, per germline. CDR3 sequence: CASSYWRGAQETQYF. The CDR3 region has the DNA TGTGCCAGCAGTTATTGGCGGGGGGCCCAAGAGACCCAGTACTTC.

This clonotype was recorded a few times. The chain employs TRBV4-1 and TRBJ2-3; a possible D gene is TRBD1 (5 bases). The V gene's germline CDR1 is MGHRA and CDR2 YSYEKL. The CDR3 covers 17 residues. The V end was cut by 4 bases, the J end by 5 bases, with 22 bases between. DNA of the CDR3: TGCGCCAGCAGCCCTTCCAGGGTGACCTCTTTGATAGATACGCAGTATTTT. It codes for CASSPSRVTSLIDTQYF.

As to this clonotype: This may be a read error: a much more frequent sequence differs by one nucleotide. This chain links TRBV20-1 with TRBJ2-1; 9 positions match TRBD2. The length of the CDR3 is 15 residues. Germline CDR1 DFQATT, CDR2 SNEGSKA (reference sequence). In DNA form, the CDR3 reads TGCAGTGCTAGAGGGCCAGCGGGAGGCATGAATGAGCAGCTCTTC. Translation gives CSARGPAGGMNEQLF.

This sequence joins TRBV7-2 and TRBJ1-4; 11 nucleotides agree with TRBD1. The trim removed 5 bases at V and 8 bases at J, leaving 7 bases unmatched. The CDR3 consists of 15 residues. CDR1 is SGHTA, CDR2 FQGNSA, per germline. In DNA form, the CDR3 reads TGTGCCAGCAGCCCCTGGGACAGGGGGTACGAAAAACTGTTTTTT. It specifies CASSPWDRGYEKLFF.

The chain recombines TRBV18 with TRBJ2-1; 11 bases line up with TRBD2. CDR3 size: 15 residues. Per the germline V gene, CDR1 is KGHSH and CDR2 is LQKENI. V shed 4 bases, J shed 5 bases, and the junction held 4 bases outside the gene matches. CDR3: CASSLGTSGNNEQFF. The CDR3 DNA is TGTGCCAGCTCACTCGGGACTAGCGGAAACAATGAGCAGTTCTTC.

The chain combines TRBV7-2 with TRBJ2-5, with 7 positions matching TRBD2. Unmatched junction bases numbered 5, after V lost 5 bases and J lost 2 bases. This CDR3 contains 14 residues. Germline loops: CDR1 SGHTA, CDR2 FQGNSA. This CDR3 reads CASSRDYLQETQYF. CDR3 DNA: TGTGCCAGCAGCCGGGACTACCTACAAGAGACCCAGTACTTC. Based on the CDR3 plus reference TRBV7-2 and TRBJ2-5, the full variable domain is GAGVSQSPSNKVTEKGKDVELRCDPISGHTALYWYRQSLGQGLEFLIYFQGNSAPDKSGLPSDRFSAERTGGSVSTLTIQRTQQEDSAVYLCASSRDYLQETQYFGPGTRLLVL.

This clonotype was seen only a few times. This chain connects TRBV29-1 to TRBJ2-1; 9 nucleotides agree with TRBD2. This CDR3 contains 17 residues. The V gene end was trimmed by 2 bases and the J gene end by 8 bases; junction bases not matched to a gene: 16. Germline CDR1 and CDR2: SQVTM and ANQGSEA. The CDR3 is CSVEPLEEREVSDEQFF. In nucleotides, the CDR3 is TGCAGCGTTGAACCCCTCGAGGAGCGGGAGGTTTCCGATGAGCAGTTCTTC.

This clonotype was seen a few times. This rearrangement joins TRBV9 to TRBJ2-5; 7 bases line up with TRBD2. The J call could be wrong; TRBJ2-7 is a better fit for the DNA end. In germline, CDR1 is SGDLS, CDR2 YYNGEE. This CDR3 has 16 residues. The CDR3 spells CASSLPWLADTYEQYF. The CDR3 DNA follows: TGTGCCAGCAGCCTCCCCTGGCTAGCGGACACCTACGAGCAGTACTTC.

The chain carries TRBV7-2 and TRBJ2-3; D possibly corresponds to TRBD2 (6 bases). V was pared by 7 bases and J by 2 bases, with 13 bases between. The CDR3 sequence is 14 residues long. CDR1 is SGHTA, CDR2 FQGNSA, per germline. This CDR3 reads CASNGGIPTDTQYF. For the CDR3, the DNA is TGTGCCAGCAACGGCGGGATACCCACAGATACGCAGTATTTT.

The chain has TRBV27 and TRBJ2-7; D is possibly TRBD1 (7 bases). This CDR3 spans 16 amino acids. The V and J ends lost 3 bases and 7 bases respectively, with 22 bases between them. CDR1 is MNHEY, CDR2 SMNVEV, per germline (reference sequence). CDR3 nucleotides: TGTGCCAGCAGTTTCCGGGCGGGACAGACCCTTCGGGAGCAGTACTTC. This gives the protein CASSFRAGQTLREQYF.

This clonotype was found a few times. The chain is built from TRBV7-9 and TRBJ2-2; no reliable D call. V lost 0 bases to trimming and J lost 7 bases, with 3 bases between them. The CDR3 covers 12 residues. CDR1 SEHNR and CDR2 FQNEAQ come from the germline V gene (reference sequence). The CDR3 spells CASSLANGELFF. CDR3 DNA: TGTGCCAGCAGCTTAGCGAACGGGGAGCTGTTTTTT.

In DNA form, the CDR3 reads TGCAGCGTTGAAAAACCCCTGGAGACCCAGTACTTC. It specifies CSVEKPLETQYF. The V call is TRBV29-1, the J call TRBJ2-1; D is unclear. The J call could be wrong; TRBJ2-5 is a better fit for the DNA end. This CDR3 has 12 amino acids. Germline V lookup: CDR1 SQVTM, CDR2 ANQGSEA.

This chain uses TRBV4-2 with TRBJ2-7, with 7 bases aligning to TRBD2. The last part of the DNA fits TRBJ2-1 better; the J call may be wrong. Germline V CDR1 and CDR2: LGHNA, YNFKEQ. The CDR3 extends over 15 amino acids. This CDR3 reads CASSQDWGGYNEQFF. In nucleotides, the CDR3 is TGTGCCAGCAGCCAAGATTGGGGGGGGTACAATGAGCAGTTCTTC.